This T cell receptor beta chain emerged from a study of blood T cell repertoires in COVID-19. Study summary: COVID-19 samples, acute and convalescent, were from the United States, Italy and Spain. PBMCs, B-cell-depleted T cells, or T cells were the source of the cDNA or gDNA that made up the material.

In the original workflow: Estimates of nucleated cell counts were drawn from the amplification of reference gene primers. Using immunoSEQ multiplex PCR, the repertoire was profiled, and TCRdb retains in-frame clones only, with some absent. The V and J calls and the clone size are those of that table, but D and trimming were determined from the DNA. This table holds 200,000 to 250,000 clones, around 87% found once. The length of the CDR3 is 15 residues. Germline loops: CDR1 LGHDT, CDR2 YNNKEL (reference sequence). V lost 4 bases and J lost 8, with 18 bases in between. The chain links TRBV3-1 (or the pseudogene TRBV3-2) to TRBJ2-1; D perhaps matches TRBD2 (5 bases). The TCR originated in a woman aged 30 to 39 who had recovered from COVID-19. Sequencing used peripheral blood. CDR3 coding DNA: TGTGCCAGCAGCCCCCGCCTAGCCTGGGTCGATGAGCAGTTCTTC. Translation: CASSPRLAWVDEQFF.